This T cell receptor beta chain came from a study of Ad26.COV2.S vaccination and SARS-CoV-2 variants. Study-level background: In the COV1001 trial, the donor was in the Ad26.COV2.S arm. General study points: Measures of TCR breadth and depth may have fallen short of total T cell responses.

Noted treatment: around 19 received Ad26.COV2.S at low or high dose, single or two shots; roughly five received placebo; per-sample allocation not given. Specimens were obtained on day 63 following the first vaccine or placebo injection. Donation was by an adult aged 18-55 years who was in Boston. In the vaccine, an Ad26 vector expressed the SARS-CoV-2 spike of the Wuhan strain. There are many counts of this clone. The target antigen is unknown. Assay used: immunoSEQ multiplex PCR; TCRdb lists only in-frame clones, some missing. Among some 340,000 clones listed, roughly 84% were seen once. The sequence came from a person between 18 and 65 years old who received the Ad26.COV2.S COVID-19 vaccine or a placebo. Here the sequenced sample was peripheral blood, taken in a trial of Ad26.COV2.S vaccine versus placebo.

CDR3 loop: CASSYDGTGPYEQYF. The CDR3 region has the DNA TGTGCCAGCAGTTATGATGGGACAGGCCCCTACGAGCAGTACTTC. The V and J genes are TRBV6-6 and TRBJ2-7; 8 positions match TRBD1. The CDR3 has 15 residues. V trimming: 3 bases; J trimming: 2 bases; junction bases outside the gene matches: 6. Per germline, CDR1 MNHNY and CDR2 SVGAGI (reference sequence).